The entry below gives a single T cell receptor (beta chain) sequence along with its context. Its antigen remains unknown. The sample comes from a study of shared clonotypes between healthy human individuals. At the level of the study: The study drew on a couple of women and a few men aged 18 to 49 as donors. Regarding the study as a whole: Generally, estimated richness proved larger in naive subsets than it did in memory subsets. It was observed that roughly 5.1% of naive CD4 clonotypes were shared across a handful of donors.

CDR3 length equals 15 residues. Trimming stripped 0 bases from V and 0 bases from J, with 7 bases between. Germline CDR1 and CDR2: LGHNT and FRNRAP. The data were produced by immunoSEQ multiplex PCR, yet TCRdb's version contains in-frame clones alone and is incomplete. There are about 2.1 million clones in the sample; 80% to 95% occur only once, and about 1.6% lies in the top ten. CD45RO-negative, CCR7-selected cells formed the naive CD8 fraction, which excluded terminally differentiated effector memory CD45RA+ cells. The TCR sequence derives from a man between 18 and 35 years old in good health. Some clones in this sample may be carry-over from other donors' samples. Sequencing input: naive CD8+ T cells from PBMCs. The chain links TRBV12-5 to TRBJ2-3, with unresolved D. CDR3 in DNA: TGTGCTAGTGGTTTGGTACTGGGTAGCACAGATACGCAGTATTTT. Residues: CASGLVLGSTDTQYF.